What follows are 11 T cell receptor beta chains derived from one specimen sequenced in a study of T cell changes during pregnancy in multiple sclerosis. Profiling relied on immunoSEQ multiplex PCR, and the TCRdb table lists in-frame clones only, not all of them. The top ten clones hold around 5.4% of a sample with around 29,000 clones, more than 80% of them seen once. This specimen consisted of CD8+ T cells from peripheral blood mononuclear cells, obtained before pregnancy. The receptors originated from a female donor with multiple sclerosis, enrolled in a pregnancy study.

V usage is TRBV6-5 and J usage is TRBJ2-7; a possible D gene is TRBD1 (5 bases). The V end was cut by 2 bases, the J end by 4 bases, with 18 bases between. Per the germline V gene, CDR1 is MNHEY and CDR2 is SVGAGI. The CDR3 has 16 amino acids. CDR3 nucleotides: TGTGCCAGCAGTTACGTTGGGGCAGGCCGAGTGTACGAGCAGTACTTC. Translated, it gives CASSYVGAGRVYEQYF.

This clone was found once. This chain connects TRBV4-1 to TRBJ1-2, with D uncertain. V shed 1 base and J shed 3 bases, with 3 bases lying between them. The CDR3 sequence is 12 residues long. Looked up from germline, CDR1 is MGHRA and CDR2 is YSYEKL. CDR3 protein: CASSQGDYGYTF. CDR3 coding DNA: TGCGCCAGCAGCCAAGGAGACTATGGCTACACCTTC.

The chain carries TRBV7-6 and TRBJ2-7, with a possible D match to TRBD2 (6 bases). The germline gives CDR1 SGHVS, CDR2 FNYEAQ. The V and J ends lost 1 base and 0 bases respectively, with 13 bases between them. This CDR3 has 16 residues. CDR3 amino acids: CASSLGRDFGSYEQYF. The CDR3 nucleotides are TGTGCCAGCAGCTTAGGAAGGGACTTCGGCTCCTACGAGCAGTACTTC.

J is TRBJ2-7 and V is TRBV27, with 7 bases identical to TRBD1. The CDR3 runs to 14 residues. V lost 4 bases, J lost 2 bases, and 5 bases stayed unmatched. Germline loops: CDR1 MNHEY, CDR2 SMNVEV (reference sequence). The CDR3 spells CASSYTGVPYEQYF. In nucleotides, the CDR3 is TGTGCCAGCAGTTATACAGGGGTCCCCTACGAGCAGTACTTC.

V gene TRBV19 combines with J gene TRBJ2-2; the match to TRBD2 covers 7 bases. The CDR3 is made up of 16 amino acids. Trimming took 5 bases from V and 4 from J; bases not matched to a gene: 10. Looked up from germline, CDR1 is LNHDA and CDR2 is SQIVND (reference sequence). CDR3: CASSLLTSSVTGELFF. CDR3 nucleotides: TGTGCCAGTAGTTTGCTGACTAGCAGTGTCACCGGGGAGCTGTTTTTT.

This clone has only one observation. V usage is TRBV27 and J usage is TRBJ2-7, with D hard to call. The CDR3 contains 13 residues. Trimming left V 4 bases short and J 0 bases short, with 7 bases between. The germline V gene has CDR1 MNHEY and CDR2 SMNVEV (reference sequence). The CDR3 sequence is CASSSRSSYEQYF. Written as DNA, the CDR3 is TGTGCCAGCAGTTCTAGGAGCTCCTACGAGCAGTACTTC.

The chain employs TRBV7-9 and TRBJ1-1; a possible D gene is TRBD1 (6 bases). CDR1 and CDR2 from the germline V gene are SEHNR and FQNEAQ (reference sequence). The CDR3 is 15 amino acids. The germline V and J ends were trimmed by 5 bases and 1 base, with 14 bases remaining between them. CDR3 bases: TGTGCCAGCAGCCCCGGGGAGGGGGGGAACACTGAAGCTTTCTTT. It specifies CASSPGEGGNTEAFF.

The chain uses TRBV13 and TRBJ2-7; 14 bases match TRBD2. The CDR3 is made up of 15 amino acids. Germline lookup yields CDR1 PRHDT and CDR2 FYEKMQ (reference sequence). V shed 5 bases, J shed 6 bases, and the junction held 6 bases outside the gene matches. The CDR3 nucleotides are TGTGCCAGCAGCCCCCCCGGGACTAGCGGGGGCGAGCAGTACTTC. Encoded protein: CASSPPGTSGGEQYF.

V usage is TRBV5-1 and J usage is TRBJ2-1; D call uncertain. Trimming removed 0 bases at V and 6 bases at J, with 16 bases between. Germline loops: CDR1 SGHRS, CDR2 YFSETQ. CDR3 size: 16 residues. The CDR3 protein is CASSLGLPYQSNEQFF. The CDR3 bases are TGCGCCAGCAGCTTGGGACTTCCATACCAGTCCAATGAGCAGTTCTTC.

V is TRBV15 and J is TRBJ1-5; D unresolved. This CDR3 has 16 amino acids. The germline gives CDR1 LNHNV, CDR2 YYDKDF (reference sequence). V lost 0 bases and J 2 bases, leaving 11 bases between the germline ends. CDR3 amino acids: CATSREGGLGNQPQHF. CDR3 coding DNA: TGTGCCACCAGCAGAGAAGGAGGGTTGGGCAATCAGCCCCAGCATTTT.

This rearrangement joins TRBV14 to TRBJ2-1, with D perhaps matching TRBD1 (5 bases). The germline V gene encodes CDR1 SGHDN and CDR2 FVKESK. V lost 1 base and J 5 bases, leaving 6 bases between the germline ends. The CDR3 length is 13 residues. CDR3 coding DNA: TGTGCCAGCAGCCAAGTAGGGGACAATGAGCAGTTCTTC. This gives the protein CASSQVGDNEQFF.